The 32 T cell receptor beta chains in this list originate from one sample, sequenced in a study of blood T cell repertoires in COVID-19. Repertoires were generated with immunoSEQ multiplex PCR, while TCRdb's copy carries only in-frame clones and drops some. The sample consists of more than 300,000 clones, 70% to 90% of them appearing once. The sequencing sample was made of PBMCs or T cells enriched from blood (not recorded which). Every receptor here comes from a woman in her twenties or thirties who had recovered from COVID-19.

The chain is built from TRBV7-2 and TRBJ1-1, with D perhaps matching TRBD1 (5 bases). The V gene's germline CDR1 is SGHTA and CDR2 FQGNSA. The CDR3 sequence is 13 residues long. V dropped 5 bases and J dropped 4 bases, with 11 bases sitting between them. CDR3 loop: CASSTIGGTEAFF. The CDR3 DNA is TGTGCCAGCAGCACTATCGGGGGCACTGAAGCTTTCTTT.

The chain employs TRBV11-2 and TRBJ1-2; perhaps TRBD1 as D (6 bases). Germline V gene sequence: CDR1 SGHAT, CDR2 FQNNGV. Trimming shortened V by 3 bases and J by 0 bases, and 14 bases separated the two germline ends. The CDR3 contains 16 residues. The CDR3 coding sequence is TGTGCCAGCAGCTTCCCGGGGGGCAGCGCTAACTATGGCTACACCTTC. Translated, it gives CASSFPGGSANYGYTF.

This rearrangement joins TRBV12-3 or TRBV12-4 to TRBJ1-2; D unresolved. The CDR3 spans 12 residues. Deletions cut 4 bases from V and 1 base from J, with 4 bases between. The chain's CDR3 is CASSSRNYGYTF. The CDR3 DNA reads as TGTGCCAGCAGTTCCCGTAACTATGGCTACACCTTC.

The V call is TRBV6-5, the J call TRBJ1-5; D is possibly TRBD1 (6 bases). In germline, CDR1 is MNHEY, CDR2 SVGAGI. Trimming stripped 4 bases from V and 1 base from J, with 11 bases between. The CDR3 runs to 15 residues. The CDR3 is CASSSYRESNQPQHF. The CDR3 nucleotides are TGTGCCAGCAGTTCCTACAGGGAGAGCAATCAGCCCCAGCATTTT.

This chain connects TRBV5-6 to TRBJ1-2; 9 bases agree with TRBD1. V lost 4 bases and J lost 8; bases outside the gene matches: 12. CDR1 and CDR2 from the germline V gene are SGHDT and YYEEEE. The CDR3 has 15 residues. The CDR3 loop is CASSRPGQGTWGYTF. CDR3 nucleotides: TGTGCCAGCAGCAGACCGGGACAGGGAACGTGGGGCTACACCTTC.

V usage is TRBV4-3 and J usage is TRBJ1-2; D unresolved. V lost 2 bases, J lost 7 bases, and 5 bases lay in between. The CDR3 covers 11 residues. Germline V gene sequence: CDR1 LGHNA, CDR2 YSLEER. In DNA, the CDR3 is TGCGCCAGCAGCCAAAACGGTGGCTACACCTTC. Encoded protein: CASSQNGGYTF.

The chain joins TRBV30 to TRBJ1-4; D gene ambiguous. V shed 3 bases and J shed 0 bases, with 8 bases lying between them. The CDR3 is 14 amino acids. Germline CDR1 and CDR2: GTSNPN and SVGIG (reference sequence). The CDR3 DNA follows: TGTGCCTGGAGCGTCCAGTCAACTAATGAAAAACTGTTTTTT. This encodes CAWSVQSTNEKLFF.

This clone has more than one count but fewer than ten. The chain uses TRBV7-9 and TRBJ1-2; 7 positions agree with TRBD1. V lost 1 base to trimming and J lost 2 bases; unmatched junction nucleotides: 4. This CDR3 region has 15 residues. Germline CDR1 is SEHNR and CDR2 is FQNEAQ (reference sequence). The CDR3: CASSLVTGANYGYTF. In DNA, the CDR3 is TGTGCCAGCAGCTTAGTCACAGGGGCAAACTATGGCTACACCTTC.

J is TRBJ1-1 and V is TRBV6-5; weak D call: TRBD1 (5 bases). CDR3 length equals 14 residues. Germline CDR1 reads MNHEY; CDR2 reads SVGAGI. Trimming removed 5 bases from V and 2 bases from J, with 12 bases in between. In nucleotides, the CDR3 is TGTGCCAGCAGTCGACAGCGCCTAAACACTGAAGCTTTCTTT. As protein: CASSRQRLNTEAFF.

The V call is TRBV2, the J call TRBJ1-3, with D unclear. Looked up from germline, CDR1 is SNHLY and CDR2 is FYNNEI. This CDR3 spans 14 amino acids. V lost 7 bases and J 2 bases, leaving 12 bases between the germline ends. In nucleotides, the CDR3 is TGTGCCAGCATACAGTCTCGCGCTGGAAACACCATATATTTT. Translating it yields CASIQSRAGNTIYF.

The chain carries TRBV19 and TRBJ1-5; tentatively, D is TRBD1 (5 bases). CDR3 length: 15 amino acids. Deletions cut 4 bases from V and 3 bases from J, with 13 bases between. The V gene's germline CDR1 is LNHDA and CDR2 SQIVND (reference sequence). CDR3 nucleotide sequence: TGTGCCAGTAGTACCCACCAGGGTAACAATCAGCCCCAGCATTTT. It yields the protein CASSTHQGNNQPQHF.

Of note for this clone: A junction end diverges from the germline sequence, so it may reflect a read error. For the CDR3, the DNA is TGTGCCAGCAGAGAAGCGGGGGCCTGGGAGGGCTACACCTTC. Translation gives CASREAGAWEGYTF. The chain employs TRBV6-1 and TRBJ1-2; weak D call: TRBD1 (6 bases). This CDR3 is built from 14 residues. Germline-derived CDR1 and CDR2 are MNHNS and SASEGT.

This sequence joins TRBV5-1 and TRBJ1-4, with D maybe TRBD1 (6 bases). The CDR3 contains 15 residues. Trimming pared 2 bases from V and 1 base from J, leaving 9 bases between. The germline gives CDR1 SGHRS, CDR2 YFSETQ. This CDR3 reads CASSFTGITNEKLFF. The CDR3 region has the DNA TGCGCCAGCAGCTTTACAGGGATAACTAATGAAAAACTGTTTTTT.

The chain has TRBV7-2 and TRBJ1-2; 12 bases are a match to TRBD1. The V gene end was trimmed by 1 base and the J gene end by 4 bases; junction bases not matched to a gene: 4. The germline gives CDR1 SGHTA, CDR2 FQGNSA. The CDR3 contains 16 residues. The CDR3 coding sequence is TGTGCCAGCAGCTTAGTTGGGACAGGGGGCACCTATGGCTACACCTTC. This translates into CASSLVGTGGTYGYTF.

V and J are TRBV9 and TRBJ1-2; 8 nucleotides line up with TRBD1. CDR1 and CDR2 from the germline V gene are SGDLS and YYNGEE. The CDR3 is 17 amino acids. The V segment lost 2 bases and the J segment 7 bases; nucleotides outside the gene matches: 16. The CDR3 spells CASSVQAGGAGTGGYTF. In nucleotides, the CDR3 is TGTGCCAGCAGCGTCCAGGCAGGGGGCGCGGGAACCGGTGGCTACACCTTC.

The rearrangement links TRBV5-1 to TRBJ1-1; D call uncertain. The V gene's germline CDR1 is SGHRS and CDR2 YFSETQ. V was shortened by 0 bases and J by 1 base, with 10 bases between the two germline ends. The CDR3 contains 15 residues. In DNA, the CDR3 is TGCGCCAGCAGCTTGGCTGACACCCCGAACACTGAAGCTTTCTTT. Translating gives CASSLADTPNTEAFF. Complete variable domain (other parts from reference TRBV5-1 and TRBJ1-1): KAGVTQTPRYLIKTRGQQVTLSCSPISGHRSVSWYQQTPGQGLQFLFEYFSETQRNKGNFPGRFSGRQFSNSRSEMNVSTLELGDSALYLCASSLADTPNTEAFFGQGTRLTVV.

V is TRBV3-1 (or the pseudogene TRBV3-2) and J is TRBJ1-2, with 9 bases aligning to TRBD1. After removal of 4 bases from V and 1 base from J, the junction contained 7 bases not matched to a gene. Germline V lookup: CDR1 LGHDT, CDR2 YNNKEL (reference sequence). The CDR3 loop spans 16 amino acids. The CDR3 DNA reads TGTGCCAGCAGCCCGCGTGGGACAGGGAATAACTATGGCTACACCTTC. Its translation: CASSPRGTGNNYGYTF.

The sample holds one count of this clone. The chain combines TRBV2 with TRBJ2-7, with 7 bases lining up with TRBD2. This CDR3 is built from 14 residues. The germline V gene encodes CDR1 SNHLY and CDR2 FYNNEI. V lost 5 bases, J lost 6 bases, and 10 bases stayed unmatched. CDR3 coding DNA: TGTGCCAGCAGTAGAGAACCCCCGGGAGGCGAGCAGTACTTC. As protein: CASSREPPGGEQYF.

The J gene is TRBJ1-3, the V gene TRBV7-9; TRBD1 matches 7 bases. The germline V gene encodes CDR1 SEHNR and CDR2 FQNEAQ (reference sequence). The V gene end was trimmed by 5 bases and the J gene end by 0 bases; junction bases not matched to a gene: 7. This CDR3 has 16 residues. CDR3 sequence (DNA): TGTGCCAGCAGCGCACCGGGACAGATCTCTGGAAACACCATATATTTT. Translated: CASSAPGQISGNTIYF.

This chain connects TRBV11-1 to TRBJ1-2; D perhaps matches TRBD1 (5 bases). Trimming removed 1 base from V and 8 bases from J, with 11 bases in between. Germline V gene data show CDR1 as SGHAT and CDR2 as FQDESV (reference sequence). The CDR3 is 13 amino acids. CDR3: CASSLVPDRGYTF. Written as DNA, the CDR3 is TGTGCCAGCAGCTTAGTGCCCGACAGAGGCTACACCTTC.

The CDR3 coding sequence is TGTGCCAGCAGCTTAAACAGGGACCATGAGCAGTTCTTC. As protein: CASSLNRDHEQFF. The rearrangement uses TRBV11-3 and TRBJ2-1; D is perhaps TRBD1 (6 bases). This CDR3 spans 13 amino acids. CDR1 SGHNT and CDR2 YENEEA come from the germline V gene. Trimming left V 2 bases short and J 8 bases short, with 10 bases between.

Only one count was recorded for this clone. The chain uses TRBV18 and TRBJ2-7, with D perhaps matching TRBD1 (6 bases). This CDR3 spans 14 amino acids. Looked up from germline, CDR1 is KGHSH and CDR2 is LQKENI. The germline V and J ends were trimmed by 4 bases and 1 base, with 11 bases remaining between them. CDR3 in amino acids: CASSRPDSSYEQYF. CDR3 nucleotide sequence: TGTGCCAGCTCACGCCCGGACAGTTCCTACGAGCAGTACTTC.

This clone appeared a few times. The chain links TRBV6-5 to TRBJ1-2; no reliable D call. This CDR3 comprises 15 residues. The germline gives CDR1 MNHEY, CDR2 SVGAGI. Deletions cut 0 bases from V and 8 bases from J, with 16 bases between. The CDR3 here is CASSYSTFIGGGYTF. The DNA for the CDR3 is TGTGCCAGCAGTTACTCGACTTTTATAGGTGGCGGCTACACCTTC.

This chain joins TRBV3-1 (or the pseudogene TRBV3-2) and TRBJ2-5; TRBD2 might be the D (6 bases). The ends were cut back, 6 bases at V and 4 bases at J, with 12 bases in the middle. The CDR3 extends over 13 amino acids. Germline V gives CDR1 LGHDT, CDR2 YNNKEL (reference sequence). This chain's CDR3 is CASRGGRVETQYF. The CDR3 coding sequence is TGTGCCAGCAGGGGGGGTAGGGTAGAGACCCAGTACTTC.

The V and J genes are TRBV12-3 or TRBV12-4 and TRBJ2-5, with D possibly matching TRBD2 (6 bases). V gave up 3 bases and J gave up 1 base, with 6 bases separating them. The CDR3 is made up of 13 amino acids. The CDR3 DNA is TGTGCCAGCAGTTTGGGGGGCCAAGAGACCCAGTACTTC. Its translation is CASSLGGQETQYF.

The chain carries TRBV9 and TRBJ2-1; 9 nucleotides agree with TRBD2. V shed 0 bases, J shed 4 bases, and the junction held 2 bases outside the gene matches. The germline CDR1 and CDR2 sequences are SGDLS and YYNGEE. This CDR3 contains 15 residues. The CDR3 loop is CASSVGGGGYNEQFF. CDR3 nucleotides: TGTGCCAGCAGCGTAGGCGGGGGGGGATACAATGAGCAGTTCTTC.

The chain has TRBV30 and TRBJ1-1, with D perhaps matching TRBD1 (5 bases). V shed 4 bases and J shed 1 base, with 10 bases lying between them. This CDR3 region has 13 residues. CDR1 and CDR2 from the germline V gene are GTSNPN and SVGIG (reference sequence). CDR3 loop: CAWTREENTEAFF. The CDR3 DNA is TGTGCCTGGACCAGGGAGGAGAACACTGAAGCTTTCTTT.

The chain joins TRBV4-1 to TRBJ2-5, with 8 positions matching TRBD2. The CDR3 contains 15 residues. The ends lost 0 bases at V and 4 bases at J; junction bases unmatched: 4. Germline assignment: CDR1 MGHRA and CDR2 YSYEKL. Written as DNA, the CDR3 is TGCGCCAGCAGCCAAGATCAAGGGACTAGAGAGACCCAGTACTTC. Amino acids: CASSQDQGTRETQYF.

This clone was counted only a few times. The V gene is TRBV6-1, the J gene TRBJ1-2; tentatively, D is TRBD1 (6 bases). V was shortened by 0 bases and J by 2 bases, with 13 bases between the two germline ends. This CDR3 has 16 amino acids. Germline CDR1 is MNHNS and CDR2 is SASEGT. The CDR3 region is CASSEAGTSPNYGYTF. CDR3 DNA sequence: TGTGCCAGCAGTGAAGCAGGGACAAGTCCCAACTATGGCTACACCTTC.

The chain carries TRBV7-6 and TRBJ2-1; tentative D call: TRBD1 (7 bases). Between the trimmed V and J ends, which lost 3 bases and 9 bases, there was a span of 15 bases. Germline V gene sequence: CDR1 SGHVS, CDR2 FNYEAQ. The CDR3 extends over 14 amino acids. CDR3 amino acids: CASSFILQGGEQFF. In DNA form, the CDR3 reads TGTGCCAGCAGCTTCATTTTGCAGGGGGGTGAGCAGTTCTTC.

In its sample, this clone was seen once. The V and J genes are TRBV6-6 and TRBJ2-3; 9 nucleotides match TRBD2. The CDR3 extends over 16 amino acids. J was trimmed by 0 bases and V by 5 bases; bases with no gene match: 6. Germline V gene lookup returns CDR1 MNHNY and CDR2 SVGAGI (reference sequence). CDR3 region: CASSTTSGYSTDTQYF. CDR3 nucleotides: TGTGCCAGCAGTACAACTAGCGGGTATAGCACAGATACGCAGTATTTT.

CDR3 sequence: CASSQDVARGLTDTQYF. CDR3 nucleotide sequence: TGTGCCAGCAGCCAAGACGTGGCCAGGGGTCTGACAGATACGCAGTATTTT. The chain employs TRBV3-1 (or the pseudogene TRBV3-2) and TRBJ2-3, with D possibly TRBD1 on 6 matching bases. Between the trimmed V and J ends, which lost 0 bases and 3 bases, there was a span of 16 bases. Germline CDR1 LGHDT, CDR2 YNNKEL (reference sequence). The CDR3 covers 17 residues.